This is a list of T cell receptor beta chains from one sample in a study of a mutant IDH1 vaccine in newly diagnosed glioma. For these TCRs, the target antigens are not known. Repertoires were generated with immunoSEQ multiplex PCR, while TCRdb's copy carries only in-frame clones and drops some. The table records about 36,000 clones, about 80% of them present only once. The specimen was peripheral blood mononuclear cells (PBMCs), collected from a glioma patient whose treatment included an IDH1 peptide vaccine. The source is a woman aged 25-40 years with glioma. Some clones in this sample may be carry-over from other donors' samples. The CDR3 runs from the conserved cysteine through the conserved F or W. A D gene is named only where the DNA matches it firmly. Some rows have no size entry. The others give once, few or many, or a class for an expanded clone.

D: -; J: TRBJ2-1; size: -; V: TRBV7-9; DNA: TGTGCCAGCAGACCTGCCGGGACCACCTACAATGAGCAGTTCTTC; CDR3: CASRPAGTTYNEQFF
D: TRBD1; J: TRBJ1-5; size: -; V: TRBV18; DNA: TGTGCCAGCTCACCGAGCAGGGGGCGCAATCAGCCCCAGCATTTT; CDR3: CASSPSRGRNQPQHF
D: -; J: TRBJ2-2; size: -; V: TRBV7-2; DNA: TGTGCCAGCAGCTCCTTCTCCGGGACCCACGGGGAGCTGTTTTTT; CDR3: CASSSFSGTHGELFF
D: -; J: TRBJ1-1; size: -; V: TRBV19; DNA: TGTGCCAGTAGTATAGACCGACAGACGAACACTGAAGCTTTCTTT; CDR3: CASSIDRQTNTEAFF
D: TRBD2; J: TRBJ2-5; size: -; V: TRBV27; DNA: TGTGCCAGCAGTTTATTGTCGCGGGAGGGGGAAGTATGGGAGACCCAGTACTTC; CDR3: CASSLLSREGEVWETQYF
D: -; J: TRBJ2-3; size: -; V: TRBV5-6; DNA: TGTGCCAGCAATAAAGTGGACCGTAGCACAGATACGCAGTATTTT; CDR3: CASNKVDRSTDTQYF
D: TRBD2; J: TRBJ2-7; size: -; V: TRBV4-1; DNA: TGCGCCAGCAGCCAAACCCGGGAGGTCTCCTACGAGCAGTACTTC; CDR3: CASSQTREVSYEQYF
D: -; J: TRBJ1-2; size: -; V: TRBV27; DNA: TGTGCCAGCAGTCCCACCCTCTTTAATGGCTACACCTTC; CDR3: CASSPTLFNGYTF
D: -; J: TRBJ1-2; size: -; V: TRBV21-1; DNA: TGTGCCAGAAAGAGAAACCGACGGACCAACTATGGCTACACCTTC; CDR3: CARKRNRRTNYGYTF
D: TRBD2; J: TRBJ2-2; size: -; V: TRBV11-3; DNA: TGTGCCAGCAGCCCGGAGCGGGGTAACACCGGGGAGCTGTTTTTT; CDR3: CASSPERGNTGELFF
D: TRBD1; J: TRBJ1-2; size: -; V: TRBV5-6; DNA: TGTGCCAGCAGACAAACAGGGGCCGAGGACTATGGCTACACCTTC; CDR3: CASRQTGAEDYGYTF
D: -; J: TRBJ1-3; size: once; V: TRBV6-1; DNA: TGTGCCAGCAGTGAAGCAACCGCCCTCCAGCTCTCTGGAAACACCATATATTTT; CDR3: CASSEATALQLSGNTIYF
D: -; J: TRBJ2-3; size: -; V: TRBV4-2; DNA: TGTGCCAGCAGCAAAGACGGGACTAGCACAGATACGCAGTATTTT; CDR3: CASSKDGTSTDTQYF
D: TRBD2; J: TRBJ2-1; size: few; V: TRBV9; DNA: TGTGCCAGCAGCGTTAGCGGGAGGCCCCACAATGAGCAGTTCTTC; CDR3: CASSVSGRPHNEQFF
D: TRBD1; J: TRBJ2-7; size: -; V: TRBV7-6; DNA: TGTGCCAGCAGCTTGGACAGGAGCTCCTACGAGCAGTACTTC; CDR3: CASSLDRSSYEQYF
D: -; J: TRBJ1-1; size: -; V: TRBV9; DNA: TGTGCCAGCAGCGTTCAGGGGAACACTGAAGCTTTCTTT; CDR3: CASSVQGNTEAFF
D: TRBD1; J: TRBJ2-7; size: -; V: TRBV4-1; DNA: TGCGCCAGCAGCCCGTCCGGGACAGGGCCCTACGAGCAGTACTTC; CDR3: CASSPSGTGPYEQYF
D: -; J: TRBJ1-5; size: -; V: TRBV6-6; DNA: TGTGCCAGCAGCCAGTCCAATCAGCCCCAGCATTTT; CDR3: CASSQSNQPQHF
D: -; J: TRBJ2-5; size: once; V: TRBV19; DNA: TGTGCCAGTAGTATTTCAGGGAAAGAGACCCAGTACTTC; CDR3: CASSISGKETQYF
D: -; J: TRBJ2-7; size: -; V: TRBV11-2; DNA: TGTGCCAGCAGCTCTCAGGGATACGAGCAGTACTTC; CDR3: CASSSQGYEQYF
D: TRBD2; J: TRBJ2-4; size: -; V: TRBV9; DNA: TGTGCCAGCAGCTTCACACAGACTAGCGGGCTCTCCGACATTCAGTACTTC; CDR3: CASSFTQTSGLSDIQYF
D: -; J: TRBJ2-5; size: -; V: TRBV30; DNA: TGTGCCTGGAGTGTACAGGGCCAAAGAGAGACCCAGTACTTC; CDR3: CAWSVQGQRETQYF
D: -; J: TRBJ2-1; size: -; V: TRBV30; DNA: TGTGCCTGGAGTGTACGCGGACCAGGCTACAATGAGCAGTTCTTC; CDR3: CAWSVRGPGYNEQFF
D: TRBD2; J: TRBJ2-7; size: -; V: TRBV18; DNA: TGTGCCAGCCAACGATTAGCGGGGTCCTCGAGGGAGCAGTACTTC; CDR3: CASQRLAGSSREQYF
D: TRBD2; J: TRBJ2-5; size: -; V: TRBV5-1; DNA: TGCGCCAGCAGCCCCGGGGGGGGATCGGAGACCCAGTACTTC; CDR3: CASSPGGGSETQYF
D: -; J: TRBJ1-5; size: -; V: TRBV2; DNA: TGTGCCAGCAGGCAGGATAGCAATCAGCCCCAGCATTTT; CDR3: CASRQDSNQPQHF
D: TRBD2; J: TRBJ2-3; size: -; V: TRBV19; DNA: TGTGCCAGTAGTACGCCCTCACCGGGGGGAGGCACAGATACGCAGTATTTT; CDR3: CASSTPSPGGGTDTQYF
D: -; J: TRBJ1-1; size: -; V: TRBV5-1; DNA: TGCGCCAGCAGCTTGTCAGGGGATGAAGCTTTCTTT; CDR3: CASSLSGDEAFF
D: -; J: TRBJ2-5; size: few; V: TRBV19; DNA: TGTGCCAGTAAATTTACGTCAGGAGAGACCCAGTACTTC; CDR3: CASKFTSGETQYF
D: -; J: TRBJ2-3; size: -; V: TRBV4-1; DNA: TGCGCCAGCAGCCAAGATAGGGTACCGGGACAGTATTTT; CDR3: CASSQDRVPGQYF
D: TRBD2; J: TRBJ2-2; size: -; V: TRBV13; DNA: TGTGCCAGCAGCTCGCTTACGGGAGGGAACACCGGGGAGCTGTTTTTT; CDR3: CASSSLTGGNTGELFF
D: -; J: TRBJ1-5; size: -; V: TRBV30; DNA: TGTGCCTGGAGTGACAGAATCAATCAGCCCCAGCATTTT; CDR3: CAWSDRINQPQHF
D: -; J: TRBJ1-3; size: -; V: TRBV10-3; DNA: TGTGCCATCAGTGAGTCGGGGGGAAGTGGAAACACCATATATTTT; CDR3: CAISESGGSGNTIYF
D: TRBD2; J: TRBJ2-1; size: -; V: TRBV7-9; DNA: TGTGCCAGCAGCTTGGGGACTAGCGGGAGTGGGCAGTTCTTC; CDR3: CASSLGTSGSGQFF
D: -; J: TRBJ1-2; size: -; V: TRBV27; DNA: TGTGCCAGCAGTTTCGAACCGAGAGCTAACTATGGCTACACCTTC; CDR3: CASSFEPRANYGYTF
D: TRBD1; J: TRBJ2-5; size: once; V: TRBV6-6; DNA: TGTGCCGGGAGAGGACAGGGCGGGGAGACCCAGTACTTC; CDR3: CAGRGQGGETQYF
D: TRBD1; J: TRBJ2-7; size: -; V: TRBV19; DNA: TGTGCCAGTAGTACGTCGGGACAGGGAGAGCAGTACTTC; CDR3: CASSTSGQGEQYF
D: -; J: TRBJ1-5; size: -; V: TRBV6-5; DNA: TGTGCCAGCAGATCTACCTTTTCTAGCAATCAGCCCCAGCATTTT; CDR3: CASRSTFSSNQPQHF
D: -; J: TRBJ1-2; size: -; V: TRBV2; DNA: TGTGCCAGCAGCCAACCCGGCAGCAACTATGGCTACACCTTC; CDR3: CASSQPGSNYGYTF
D: -; J: TRBJ2-7; size: -; V: TRBV4-1; DNA: TGCGCCAGCAGCCAAGATAGGGCTAGCTCAGCCGAGCAGTACTTC; CDR3: CASSQDRASSAEQYF
D: TRBD1; J: TRBJ2-1; size: -; V: TRBV7-9; DNA: TGTGCCAGCAGCTTGCCATACACCGGGACAGGGGGCTCCAATGAGCAGTTCTTC; CDR3: CASSLPYTGTGGSNEQFF
D: TRBD2; J: TRBJ2-7; size: -; V: TRBV5-5; DNA: TGTGCCAGCAGCCCACGACTAGCGGGAGCCGGCGACGAGCAGTACTTC; CDR3: CASSPRLAGAGDEQYF
D: -; J: TRBJ1-3; size: -; V: TRBV14; DNA: TGTGCCAGCAGCCAAGATGCCCGGGGAAACACCATATATTTT; CDR3: CASSQDARGNTIYF
D: -; J: TRBJ2-3; size: once; V: TRBV2; DNA: TGTGCCAGCAGGGGACAAGCGAACCCCACAGATACGCAGTATTTT; CDR3: CASRGQANPTDTQYF
D: -; J: TRBJ1-2; size: -; V: TRBV9; DNA: TGTGCCAGCAGCGGCTCGACAGAAGCTAACTATGGCTACACCTTC; CDR3: CASSGSTEANYGYTF
D: -; J: TRBJ1-2; size: -; V: TRBV4-1; DNA: TGCGCCAGCAGCCAAGATCTGAACAGGGCGGGCTATGGCTACACCTTC; CDR3: CASSQDLNRAGYGYTF
D: -; J: TRBJ2-6; size: -; V: TRBV7-2; DNA: TGTGCCAGCAGCTTAGGGGCACGGGTCTCTGGGGCCAACGTCCTGACTTTC; CDR3: CASSLGARVSGANVLTF
D: -; J: TRBJ1-2; size: -; V: TRBV19; DNA: TGTGCCAGTAGTGCAGGGCTAAATTATGGCTACACCTTC; CDR3: CASSAGLNYGYTF
D: -; J: TRBJ1-1; size: -; V: TRBV29-1; DNA: TGCAGCGTTGAAGAAAAGGCTGAAGCTTTCTTT; CDR3: CSVEEKAEAFF
D: -; J: TRBJ2-7; size: -; V: TRBV4-2; DNA: TGTGCCAGCAGCCCCCTCCCTGAGCAAACCTACGAGCAGTACTTC; CDR3: CASSPLPEQTYEQYF
D: -; J: TRBJ2-7; size: -; V: TRBV4-2; DNA: TGTGCCAGCAGCCAGGATACTAGCTACGAGCAGTACTTC; CDR3: CASSQDTSYEQYF
D: TRBD1; J: TRBJ2-5; size: -; V: TRBV6-6; DNA: TGTGCCAGCAGTACCGGACAGGGAGAGACCCAGTACTTC; CDR3: CASSTGQGETQYF